This TCR beta chain was sequenced in a study of cytotoxic CD8 clonotypes in ibrutinib-treated CLL. The overall study: Response specimens were obtained following a median treatment duration of around 12 months, with a range of 6 to 36. Samples had a mean of approximately 260,000 productive templates and roughly 90,000 productive rearrangements.

Concerning this clone: Its target is unknown.

The CDR3 consists of 16 residues. Trimming took 0 bases from V and 6 from J, leaving 17 bases between them. Germline CDR1 and CDR2: MNHEY and SVGAGI. Study-wide results and caveats: Clonality was elevated at ibrutinib response and had returned toward baseline at progression.

A 1 in 200,000 to 1 in 1 million T cell depth was the sequencing target. Sequencing was performed with immunoSEQ multiplex PCR; in TCRdb, only in-frame clones are kept and a portion is missing. Of around 52,000 clones in the sample, 56% were seen once. Specimen: PBMCs, collected after 24 months of ibrutinib treatment. This chain uses TRBV6-5 with TRBJ1-1; D gene unclear. This receptor was obtained from a human donor with chronic lymphocytic leukemia. CDR3: CASSYSFTGGGAEAFF. In nucleotides, the CDR3 is TGTGCCAGCAGTTACTCGTTCACCGGCGGAGGCGCTGAAGCTTTCTTT.